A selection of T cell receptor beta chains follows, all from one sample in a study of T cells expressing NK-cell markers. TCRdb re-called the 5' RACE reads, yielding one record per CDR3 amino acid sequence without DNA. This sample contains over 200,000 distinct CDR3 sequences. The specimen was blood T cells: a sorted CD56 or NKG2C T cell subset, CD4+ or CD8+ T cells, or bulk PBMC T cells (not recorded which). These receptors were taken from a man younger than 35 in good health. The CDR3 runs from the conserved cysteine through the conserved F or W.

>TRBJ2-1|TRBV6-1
CASRASGDSYNEQFF
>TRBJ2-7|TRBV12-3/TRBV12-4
CASSFSREVQYF
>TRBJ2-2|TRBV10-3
CAAGGQGDTGELFF
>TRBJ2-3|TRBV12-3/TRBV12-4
CASSSLAGLLSTDTQYF
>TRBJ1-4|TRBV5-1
CASSLSGPGLFF
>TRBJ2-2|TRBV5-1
CASSFSGEVNTGELFF
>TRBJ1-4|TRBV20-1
CSAIFKEAGKLFF
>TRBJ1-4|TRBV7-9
CASSLGQGAPGGEKLFF
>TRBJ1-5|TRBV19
CASSMGNLPNQPQHF
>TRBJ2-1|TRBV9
CASSVTGLVRENEQFF
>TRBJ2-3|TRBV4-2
CASSQERTSGWDTQYF
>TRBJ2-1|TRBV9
CASSVGPGGDEQFF
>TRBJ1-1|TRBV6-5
CASKGDVTGRRRNTEAFF
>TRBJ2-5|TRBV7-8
CASSLVSALQETQYF
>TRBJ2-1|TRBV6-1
CASTGPTYNEQFF
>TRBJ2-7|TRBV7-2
CASSLGWTGSEQYF
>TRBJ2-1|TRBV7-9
CASSLNRREEQFF
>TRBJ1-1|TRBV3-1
CASSYNGLGTEAFF
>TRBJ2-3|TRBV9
CASSVGLAGGYELTDTQYF
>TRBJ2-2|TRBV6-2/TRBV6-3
CASSLEGLLNTGELFF
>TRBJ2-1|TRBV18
CASSLDLGSPNEQFF
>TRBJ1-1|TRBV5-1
CASSSSDGARGEAFF
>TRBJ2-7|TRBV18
CASSRQGNDEQYF
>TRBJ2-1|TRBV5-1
CASSLRGPEQFF
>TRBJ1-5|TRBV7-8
CASSLTATTNQPQHF
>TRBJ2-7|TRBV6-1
CASRGRGTESFNEQYF
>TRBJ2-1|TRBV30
CAWAPLTTEQFF
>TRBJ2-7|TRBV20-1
CSANKEGPNSYEQYF
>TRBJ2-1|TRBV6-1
CASSSPPGTGGNEQFF
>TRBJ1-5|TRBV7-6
CASSTGQGSNQPQHF
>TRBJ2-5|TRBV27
CASSLRGPRQETQYF
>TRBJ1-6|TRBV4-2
CASSQAGTGGSNSPLHF
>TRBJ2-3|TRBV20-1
CSARAPPLSTDTQYF
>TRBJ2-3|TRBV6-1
CASSGTASTDTQYF
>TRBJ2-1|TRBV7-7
CASSPGLAGVGNEQFF
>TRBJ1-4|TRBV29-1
CSVAHGTNEKLFF
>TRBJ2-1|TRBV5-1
CASSAGQGNEQFF
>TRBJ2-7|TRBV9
CASSVEVSGEQYF
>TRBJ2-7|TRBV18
CASSPRDGKLYEQYF
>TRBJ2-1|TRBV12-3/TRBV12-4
CASSPGGQGFYNEQFF
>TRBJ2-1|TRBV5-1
CASSLRLAASSYNEQFF
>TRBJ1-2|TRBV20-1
CSLNQGNYGYTF
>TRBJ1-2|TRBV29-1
CSVERGYGYTF
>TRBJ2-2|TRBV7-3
CASSTEVGTGELFF
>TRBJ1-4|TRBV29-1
CSVAPGQGSEKLFF
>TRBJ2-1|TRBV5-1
CASSFGLAGGTHNEQFF
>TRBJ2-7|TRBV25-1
CASSDPTLGPYEQYF
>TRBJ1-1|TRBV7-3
CASSLMGGVAEAFF
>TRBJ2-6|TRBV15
CATSLWTGSGANVLTF
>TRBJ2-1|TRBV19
CASSTHRGLRNEQFF
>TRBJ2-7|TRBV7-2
CASSLGTGEIYEQYF